The entry that follows covers one T cell receptor beta chain sequence. This sample is drawn from a study of blood T cell repertoires in COVID-19. The wider study: Samples of COVID-19 (acute and convalescent) were obtained from the United States, Italy and Spain. Sources were T cells, B-cell-depleted T cells, or PBMCs; the material itself was cDNA or gDNA.

The V and J ends lost 6 bases and 2 bases, in that order; junction bases with no gene match: 2. Germline lookup yields CDR1 LNHDA and CDR2 SQIVND (reference sequence). This CDR3 spans 13 amino acids. How the authors handled the data: Amplification from reference gene primers served as the basis for estimated nucleated cell counts. Using immunoSEQ multiplex PCR, the repertoire was profiled, and TCRdb retains in-frame clones only, with some absent. That table furnishes V, J and clone size, whereas the DNA furnished D and trimming. The repertoire holds about 180,000 clones, with 89% as singletons. The material sequenced was peripheral blood. This TCR derives from a man between 18 and 35 years old who had recovered from COVID-19. The J gene is TRBJ2-7, the V gene TRBV19; 9 bases map to TRBD2. The CDR3 reads CASRASGAYEQYF. The CDR3 coding sequence is TGTGCCAGTAGGGCTAGCGGGGCCTACGAGCAGTACTTC.